The 17 T cell receptor beta chains listed next were all sequenced from one sample in a study of T cells in Graves' hyperthyroidism and ophthalmopathy. Researchers amplified the TCR beta CDR3 regions from RNA transcripts. During a first-round RT-PCR of the TCR CDR3, the HTBI primer set was used. One entry per CDR3 protein results from TCRdb running MiXCR on the multiplex PCR reads. The repertoire holds around 660,000 distinct CDR3 sequences, with about 45% as singletons. Sequencing was done on a sample of peripheral blood or thyroid tissue (not recorded which). The receptors were sampled from an adult man with Graves' disease, either hyperthyroidism or ophthalmopathy (not recorded which).

The chain is built from TRBV7-2 and TRBJ2-5, with 9 bases identical to TRBD1. The V gene end was trimmed by 5 bases and the J gene end by 9 bases; junction bases not matched to a gene: 10. CDR1 is SGHTA, CDR2 FQGNSA, per germline. This CDR3 is 14 amino acids long. CDR3 sequence (DNA): TGTGCCAGCAGCATGGGACAGGGCGATCAGCCCCAGTACTTC. Protein: CASSMGQGDQPQYF.

The J gene is TRBJ2-3, the V gene TRBV5-6, with 9 bases lining up with TRBD2. Germline V CDR1 and CDR2: SGHDT, YYEEEE. This CDR3 has 15 amino acids. The V and J ends lost 4 bases and 0 bases, in that order; junction bases with no gene match: 3. CDR3 sequence: CASSRTSASTDTQYF. CDR3 nucleotides: TGTGCCAGCAGCAGGACTAGCGCTAGCACAGATACGCAGTATTTT.

V gene TRBV6-1 combines with J gene TRBJ1-5, with D perhaps matching TRBD1 (6 bases). The germline V gene encodes CDR1 MNHNS and CDR2 SASEGT. The CDR3 has 14 residues. The V end lost 7 bases, the J end lost 3 bases, and 13 bases lay between the germline ends. The DNA of the CDR3 is TGTGCCAGCACCCCGACAGGACCCAATCAGCCCCAGCATTTT. Protein product: CASTPTGPNQPQHF.

The rearrangement links TRBV19 to TRBJ1-5; D is possibly TRBD1 (6 bases). Per germline, CDR1 LNHDA and CDR2 SQIVND (reference sequence). The length of the CDR3 is 15 residues. The germline V and J ends were trimmed by 6 bases and 0 bases, with 12 bases remaining between them. The CDR3 spells CASRTTGTSNQPQHF. CDR3 nucleotides: TGTGCCAGTAGAACCACAGGGACTAGCAATCAGCCCCAGCATTTT. The variable domain in full, with the rest retrieved from reference TRBV19 and TRBJ1-5, is DGGITQSPKYLFRKEGQNVTLSCEQNLNHDAMYWYRQDPGQGLRLIYYSQIVNDFQKGDIAEGYSVSREKKESFPLTVTSAQKNPTAFYLCASRTTGTSNQPQHFGDGTRLSIL.

V is TRBV20-1 and J is TRBJ2-5; 7 positions agree with TRBD1. The junction had 14 bases not matched to a gene; V was cut back by 7 bases and J by 0 bases. Per the germline V gene, CDR1 is DFQATT and CDR2 is SNEGSKA (reference sequence). The CDR3 contains 16 residues. The CDR3 bases are TGCAGTGTAACAGGGGTGATCACATACTACCAAGAGACCCAGTACTTC. As protein: CSVTGVITYYQETQYF.

The rearrangement uses TRBV2 and TRBJ1-4, with 12 bases that match TRBD1. The CDR3 is 13 residues long. Trimming took 9 bases from V and 10 from J; bases not matched to a gene: 6. From germline, CDR1 is SNHLY and CDR2 FYNNEI. DNA for the CDR3: TGTGCCAGGACCGGGACAGGGGGCGGAAAACTGTTTTTT. Its protein is CARTGTGGGKLFF. Together with reference TRBV2 and TRBJ1-4, the CDR3 gives the full variable domain: EPEVTQTPSHQVTQMGQEVILRCVPISNHLYFYWYRQILGQKVEFLVSFYNNEISEKSEIFDDQFSVERPDGSNFTLKIRSTKLEDSAMYFCARTGTGGGKLFFGSGTQLSVL.

As concerns this clonotype: One end of the junction is discordant with germline, which a read error may explain. The chain recombines TRBV14 with TRBJ2-5; 8 bases fit TRBD2. Germline V lookup: CDR1 SGHDN, CDR2 FVKESK. CDR3 length: 16 amino acids. CDR3 loop: CASSSGAGGPQESQYF. CDR3 DNA sequence: TGTGCCAGCAGCAGTGGGGCGGGGGGTCCCCAAGAGTCCCAGTACTTC.

Remarks on this clonotype: No conserved phenylalanine or tryptophan is present at the end of the CDR3, so a read error is the likely explanation. This chain links TRBV19 with TRBJ1-1; D is possibly TRBD1 (5 bases). CDR1 is LNHDA, CDR2 SQIVND, per germline (reference sequence). The length of the CDR3 is 14 residues. The V end lost 4 bases, the J end lost 9 bases, and 18 bases lay between the germline ends. CDR3 sequence: CASSTRTSEGKAFL. CDR3 bases: TGTGCCAGTAGTACAAGGACTTCCGAGGGGAAAGCTTTCCTT.

Concerning this clonotype: Lacking the conserved final phenylalanine or tryptophan, this CDR3 likely reflects a read error. The DNA is left out, because the CDR3 cannot be placed on it with certainty; the CDR3 is given as TCRdb lists it. The rearrangement uses TRBV24-1 and TRBJ1-1; the table's D gene call, TRBD1, was not cross checked with the DNA. The CDR3 is made up of 11 amino acids, end residues included. Germline V gene sequence: CDR1 KGHDR, CDR2 SFDVKD. CDR3 residues: CATSDRGVGGY.

This clonotype was counted a few times. The V gene is TRBV12-3 or TRBV12-4, the J gene TRBJ2-7; 8 bases fit TRBD2. The ends lost 1 base at V and 4 bases at J; junction bases unmatched: 3. The CDR3 length is 14 residues. CDR3 sequence: CASSLGTSLYEQYF. For the CDR3, the DNA is TGTGCCAGCAGTTTAGGGACTAGCCTATACGAGCAGTACTTC.

Note on this clonotype: This may be a read error, as it is one base from a much larger clone. The chain recombines TRBV12-3 or TRBV12-4 with TRBJ2-2, with D unresolved. Trimming cost V 6 bases and J 6 bases, with 8 bases left between them. The CDR3 is 12 amino acids. CDR3 in DNA: TGTGCCAGCAGGATGTGGCCCGGGGAGCTGTTTTTT. The encoded protein is CASRMWPGELFF.

This clonotype was counted a few times. The rearrangement uses TRBV29-1 and TRBJ2-7; 8 bases map to TRBD1. With V trimmed by 4 bases and J by 6 bases, 8 bases remained unmatched. The germline V gene encodes CDR1 SQVTM and CDR2 ANQGSEA. The CDR3 totals 13 residues. The CDR3 here is CSVAQDRESEQYF. CDR3 in DNA: TGCAGCGTTGCCCAGGACAGGGAGTCCGAGCAGTACTTC.

There are many counts of this clonotype. The chain carries TRBV6-6 and TRBJ2-5, with TRBD1 identical over 7 bases. The CDR3 has 14 residues. CDR1 is MNHNY and CDR2 is SVGAGI in the germline V gene (reference sequence). The junction had 2 bases not matched to a gene; V was cut back by 2 bases and J by 2 bases. CDR3 residues: CASSYDRVQETQYF. CDR3 DNA sequence: TGTGCCAGCAGTTACGACAGGGTTCAAGAGACCCAGTACTTC.

In regard to this clonotype: In this CDR3 the conserved last residue, phenylalanine or tryptophan, is missing, so a read error is likely. The chain joins TRBV2 to TRBJ1-3; no clear D gene. Trimming pared 4 bases from V and 11 bases from J, leaving 12 bases between. The germline V gene encodes CDR1 SNHLY and CDR2 FYNNEI. The CDR3 contains 12 residues. The CDR3 spells CASSGGPDPIYL. The DNA of the CDR3 is TGTGCCAGCAGTGGAGGACCCGACCCCATATATCTT.

The CDR3 sequence is CASSLWGSYEQYF. The DNA for the CDR3 is TGTGCCAGCAGCTTATGGGGGTCCTACGAGCAGTACTTC. The rearrangement joins TRBV7-9 to TRBJ2-7; D may be TRBD1 or TRBD2 (5 bases each). V lost 2 bases, J lost 1 base, and 6 bases lay in between. Germline values: CDR1 SEHNR, CDR2 FQNEAQ (reference sequence). The CDR3 spans 13 residues. The full variable domain, rest sourced from reference TRBV7-9 and TRBJ2-7, is DTGVSQNPRHKITKRGQNVTFRCDPISEHNRLYWYRQTLGQGPEFLTYFQNEAQLEKSRLLSDRFSAERPKGSFSTLEIQRTEQGDSAMYLCASSLWGSYEQYFGPGTRLTVT.

This sequence joins TRBV11-2 and TRBJ1-2; TRBD1 agrees at 7 bases. The CDR3 covers 12 residues. In germline, CDR1 is SGHAT, CDR2 FQNNGV. V lost 8 bases to trimming and J lost 8 bases; unmatched junction nucleotides: 8. CDR3 sequence reads: CASSPRQGGYTF. CDR3 DNA: TGTGCCAGCTCACCACGACAGGGAGGCTACACCTTC.

The chain links TRBV7-8 to TRBJ1-1, with D perhaps matching TRBD1 (6 bases). Per the germline V gene, CDR1 is SGHVS and CDR2 is FQNEAQ. The V and J ends lost 5 bases and 1 base respectively, with 20 bases between them. The CDR3 totals 17 residues. CDR3 region: CASSRVAGGGGNTEAFF. CDR3 bases: TGTGCCAGCAGCCGGGTAGCGGGAGGGGGTGGGAACACTGAAGCTTTCTTT.